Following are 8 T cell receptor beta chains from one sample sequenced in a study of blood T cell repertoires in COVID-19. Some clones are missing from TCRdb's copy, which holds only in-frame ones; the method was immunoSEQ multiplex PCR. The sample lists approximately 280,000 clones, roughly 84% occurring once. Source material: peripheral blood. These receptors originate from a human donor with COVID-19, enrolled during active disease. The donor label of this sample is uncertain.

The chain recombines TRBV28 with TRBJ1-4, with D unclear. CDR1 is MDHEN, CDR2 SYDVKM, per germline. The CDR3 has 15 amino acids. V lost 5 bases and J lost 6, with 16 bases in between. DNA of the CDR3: TGTGCCAGCAGTCCCCTCGAGATGCGGGATGAAAAACTGTTTTTT. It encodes CASSPLEMRDEKLFF.

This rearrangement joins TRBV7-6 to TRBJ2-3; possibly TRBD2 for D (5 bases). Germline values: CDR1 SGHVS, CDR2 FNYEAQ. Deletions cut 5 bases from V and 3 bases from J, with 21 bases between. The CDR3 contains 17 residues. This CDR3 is CASSPLPRASRTDTQYF. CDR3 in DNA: TGTGCCAGCAGCCCCCTACCCCGGGCTAGCCGAACAGATACGCAGTATTTT.

CDR3 in DNA: TGTGCCAGCAGCTTAAGGCTAGGAGAAGGGAGTGAGCAGTTCTTC. The encoded protein is CASSLRLGEGSEQFF. The chain uses TRBV7-3 and TRBJ2-1, with D perhaps TRBD2 (5 bases). Germline CDR1 is SGHTA and CDR2 is FQGTGA. The CDR3 extends over 15 amino acids. V was pared by 1 base and J by 9 bases, with 16 bases between.

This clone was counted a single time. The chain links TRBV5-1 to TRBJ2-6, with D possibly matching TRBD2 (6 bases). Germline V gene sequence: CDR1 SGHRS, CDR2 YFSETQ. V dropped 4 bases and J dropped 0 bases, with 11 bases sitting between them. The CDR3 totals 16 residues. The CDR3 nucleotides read TGCGCCAGCAGCCCGGGACTGATCTCTGGGGCCAACGTCCTGACTTTC. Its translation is CASSPGLISGANVLTF.

The CDR3 bases are TGTGCCAGCACGACTTCGGGGGGGGACAGGGCTCCAGAGACCCAGTACTTC. It codes for CASTTSGGDRAPETQYF. This sequence joins TRBV2 and TRBJ2-5, with D maybe TRBD1 (9 bases). Germline V gene lookup returns CDR1 SNHLY and CDR2 FYNNEI. Trimming took off 7 bases at V and 4 bases at J, with 25 bases between the two ends. The CDR3 loop spans 17 amino acids. Full variable domain (rest looked up from reference TRBV2 and TRBJ2-5): EPEVTQTPSHQVTQMGQEVILRCVPISNHLYFYWYRQILGQKVEFLVSFYNNEISEKSEIFDDQFSVERPDGSNFTLKIRSTKLEDSAMYFCASTTSGGDRAPETQYFGPGTRLLVL.

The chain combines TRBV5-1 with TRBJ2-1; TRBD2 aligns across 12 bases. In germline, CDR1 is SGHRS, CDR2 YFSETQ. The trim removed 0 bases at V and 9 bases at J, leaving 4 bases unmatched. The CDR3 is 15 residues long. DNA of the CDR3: TGCGCCAGCAGCTTGGGGACTAGCGGGAAGGGTGAGCAGTTCTTC. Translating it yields CASSLGTSGKGEQFF.

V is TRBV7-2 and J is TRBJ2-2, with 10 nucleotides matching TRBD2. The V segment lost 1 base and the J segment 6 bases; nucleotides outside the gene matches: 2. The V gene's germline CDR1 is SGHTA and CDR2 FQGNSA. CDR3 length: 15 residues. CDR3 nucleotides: TGTGCCAGCAGCTTAGTTCTAGCGGGAGCCGGGGAGCTGTTTTTT. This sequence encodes CASSLVLAGAGELFF.

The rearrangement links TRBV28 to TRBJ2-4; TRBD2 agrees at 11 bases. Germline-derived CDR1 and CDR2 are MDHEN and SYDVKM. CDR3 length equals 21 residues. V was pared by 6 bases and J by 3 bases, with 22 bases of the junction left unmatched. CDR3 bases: TGTGCCAGCAGGCCCCCCCCTTTAGCGGGAGGGCCCGCTGGGGTCAAAAACATTCAGTACTTC. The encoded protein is CASRPPPLAGGPAGVKNIQYF.